This T cell receptor (beta chain) was observed in a study of T cell responses to AZD1222 COVID-19 vaccine. A note on this clone: Its antigen is undetermined.

General study findings and limits: Repertoires were obtained only post-peak T cell response.

Clones were read by immunoSEQ multiplex PCR, and TCRdb kept only the in-frame ones, dropping some. The sample lists roughly 150,000 clones, about 91% seen once, with 3% to 3.5% in the top ten. The V and J ends lost 8 bases and 1 base respectively, with 12 bases between them. The CDR3 spans 14 residues. Looked up from germline, CDR1 is MRHNA and CDR2 is SNTAGT. The sequencing used peripheral blood, collected on day 0 of MenACWY control vaccination. The V call is TRBV6-4, the J call TRBJ1-3; D may be TRBD1 (6 bases). The source is an adult in good health. The DNA for the CDR3 is TGTGCCAGCTATAACAGGGTTTCTGGAAACACCATATATTTT. Translated: CASYNRVSGNTIYF.